This T cell receptor (beta chain) was sequenced for a study of radiation and T cells in renal cell carcinoma. Points from the study as a whole: In blood, top tumor clones expanded by 2 weeks, shrinking by 4.

Repertoires were generated with immunoSEQ multiplex PCR, while TCRdb's copy carries only in-frame clones and drops some. This sample has 140,000 or so clones, with around 88% found just once. Remarks on this clone: Its antigen remains unknown.

Time point: blood 4 weeks post-SBRT, at nephrectomy. Treatment: 15 Gy SBRT to primary tumor, nephrectomy 4 weeks later. This clonotype was obtained from a woman in her forties or fifties with renal cell carcinoma. The sequences come from blood, collected from a patient whose treatment included radiotherapy and nephrectomy.

The CDR3 reads CASSPWTGRGDTQYF. CDR3 sequence (DNA): TGTGCCAGCAGTCCCTGGACAGGGCGGGGAGATACGCAGTATTTT. J is TRBJ2-3 and V is TRBV28, with 8 bases identical to TRBD1. The CDR3 consists of 15 residues. Germline V gives CDR1 MDHEN, CDR2 SYDVKM. The trim removed 5 bases at V and 5 bases at J, leaving 9 bases unmatched.